This TCR beta chain is from a study of type 1 regulatory T cells. Study in general: An in vitro protocol generated T-allo10, a Tr1-enriched, alloantigen-specific CD4 T cell product.

The CDR3 runs to 12 residues. V was pared by 0 bases and J by 6 bases, with 6 bases between. Germline V CDR1 and CDR2: DFQATT, SNEGSKA (reference sequence). TCRdb re-called the reads with MiXCR, one entry per CDR3 protein. Seen here are 60,000 to 70,000 distinct CDR3 sequences, roughly three fifths observed once, and the top ten hold 7.6%. Comment on this clonotype: Its cognate antigen is unknown.

T-allo10 cells from the graft donor were described as anergic, host-alloantigen-specific, and alloantigen-specific suppressors. What was sequenced was cultured T cells, either the whole culture or a sorted T cell fraction (not recorded which). Documented subset: Tr1-enriched cell product generated in vitro against host alloantigens. The genes are TRBV20-1 and TRBJ1-5; D is unclear. The sequence came from a human donor in good health. The CDR3, as DNA: TGCAGTGCTAGAGATCCAAGTCAGCCCCAGCATTTT. Amino acids: CSARDPSQPQHF.